This T cell receptor (beta chain) was recovered during a study of T cells in Graves' hyperthyroidism and ophthalmopathy. The TCR beta CDR3 regions underwent amplification using RNA transcripts as the source. A set of HTBI primers served as the primers for a first-round RT-PCR of the TCR CDR3. TCRdb independently ran MiXCR on the multiplex PCR reads; one entry per CDR3 protein. The sample contains hundreds of thousands of distinct CDR3 sequences, over 15% of which appear only once. This clonotype was seen only a few times. V was cut by 1 base and J by 7 bases, with 9 bases left in between. The CDR3 contains 14 residues. Germline CDR1 is SGHRS and CDR2 is YFSETQ. Hyperthyroidism, newly diagnosed and lasting under 2 months, affected patients aged 18 to 65.

Source material: blood. The clonotype was recovered from a woman younger than 35 with Graves' hyperthyroidism. The chain has TRBV5-1 and TRBJ1-6; D unclear. CDR3 loop: CASSLITENSPLHF. CDR3 in DNA: TGCGCCAGCAGCTTGATTACGGAGAATTCACCCCTCCACTTT.